Sequencing of this TCR beta chain was carried out in a study of blood T cells in healthy people across ages. General study findings and limits: Unknown CMV status may confound age-related changes in expanded clones. Roughly linear declines in TCR beta diversity per million T cells occurred with age.

The CDR3 runs to 15 residues. With 4 bases clipped from V and 6 bases from J, the junction kept 10 bases outside the gene matches. Combining a sample-barcoded 5' primer with a J-beta primer mix, a second PCR ran for roughly 6 to 11 cycles. TCRdb re-derived calls from the 5' RACE reads in MiXCR, one entry per CDR3 protein. The sample includes about 930,000 distinct CDR3 sequences, roughly 28% of them seen just once. Points on this clonotype: The antigen remains unidentified.

These sequences were also reported in another study, on T cells of mothers and their children. This second study says: Per mother, over 9 million TCR beta CDR3 reads were obtained; per child, 2.5 million to 3.5 million.

The sequence came from a woman aged 40 to 55 in good health. This rearrangement joins TRBV12-3 or TRBV12-4 to TRBJ1-2; TRBD1 matches at 8 bases. The sample comprised blood. The CDR3 sequence: CASSSGQGVPHGYTF. DNA of the CDR3: TGTGCCAGCAGTTCAGGACAGGGAGTCCCGCATGGCTACACCTTC.